The 13 T cell receptor beta chains listed next were all sequenced from one sample in a study of vaccination effects on CD4 cells after COVID-19 (dated by TCRdb to between 2022 and 2023). Their target antigens are unknown. The ViraFEST assay stimulated PBMC with viral peptide pools and then used TCR sequencing to identify antigen-specific CD4+ T cell clonotypes by expansion. After around 10 days of culture, CD4+ T cells were isolated with the EasySep CD4+ T cell isolation kit. Convalescent patients had PCR-confirmed SARS-CoV-2 infection between March and December 2020, before Alpha, Beta and Delta variants emerged in the United States. The library came from the immunoSEQ multiplex PCR assay. The immuneACCESS repertoire file appears here via TCRdb, limited to in-frame rearrangements. These files lack a portion of the clones; in checked studies, under half of the deficit traces to unresolved V genes, and the cause of the others is not known. The sample profile shows approximately 38,000 clones; 73% of them were found once. In total, the top ten clones hold roughly 33% of the sample.

This material consisted of CD4+ T cells from PBMCs cultured with a peptide pool, taken before COVID-19 vaccination. Every receptor here comes from a human donor who had a prior SARS-CoV-2 infection.

The chain joins TRBV5-1 to TRBJ2-4, with D perhaps matching TRBD2 (5 bases). The CDR3 has 13 residues. Germline V lookup: CDR1 SGHRS, CDR2 YFSETQ. V was cut by 1 base and J by 9 bases, with 11 bases left in between. The CDR3 nucleotides are TGCGCCAGCAGCTTGCAGGTAGAGGGCATTCAGTACTTC. This codes for CASSLQVEGIQYF. Supplemented by reference TRBV5-1 and TRBJ2-4, the full variable domain reads KAGVTQTPRYLIKTRGQQVTLSCSPISGHRSVSWYQQTPGQGLQFLFEYFSETQRNKGNFPGRFSGRQFSNSRSEMNVSTLELGDSALYLCASSLQVEGIQYFGAGTRLSVL.

V gene TRBV2 combines with J gene TRBJ2-3; D is unclear. Germline-derived CDR1 and CDR2 are SNHLY and FYNNEI. The CDR3 totals 13 residues. Trimming pared 6 bases from V and 2 bases from J, leaving 9 bases between. CDR3 loop: CASRRQTTDTQYF. The DNA for the CDR3 is TGTGCCAGCAGACGGCAGACCACAGATACGCAGTATTTT.

The V and J genes are TRBV5-5 and TRBJ1-2; 8 nucleotides agree with TRBD1. The V gene's germline CDR1 is SGHKS and CDR2 YYEKEE (reference sequence). J lost 4 bases, V lost 2 bases, and 7 bases had no gene match. The length of the CDR3 is 15 residues. The CDR3 DNA follows: TGTGCCAGCAGCTTCGGACAGGGAGGCGTCTATGGCTACACCTTC. Translation gives CASSFGQGGVYGYTF.

The J gene is TRBJ1-2, the V gene TRBV5-6; 7 bases line up with TRBD1. This CDR3 spans 15 amino acids. Germline V CDR1 and CDR2: SGHDT, YYEEEE. Unmatched junction bases numbered 9, after V lost 0 bases and J lost 7 bases. In DNA form, the CDR3 reads TGTGCCAGCAGCTTGGGCCGACAGGGCTACGGTGGCTACACCTTC. This encodes CASSLGRQGYGGYTF. The full variable domain, completed using reference TRBV5-6 and TRBJ1-2, is DAGVTQSPTHLIKTRGQQVTLRCSPKSGHDTVSWYQQALGQGPQFIFQYYEEEERQRGNFPDRFSGHQFPNYSSELNVNALLLGDSALYLCASSLGRQGYGGYTFGSGTRLTVV.

This clone was seen only once. V gene TRBV9 combines with J gene TRBJ1-2; D is uncertain. This CDR3 has 17 residues. Germline assignment: CDR1 SGDLS and CDR2 YYNGEE. Deletions cut 1 base from V and 8 bases from J, with 24 bases between. CDR3 DNA sequence: TGTGCCAGCAGCGTATTGCCGCCCGGTGTCGCCGTGGCCGGCTACACCTTC. This gives the protein CASSVLPPGVAVAGYTF.

This sequence joins TRBV19 and TRBJ1-5, with 7 bases matching TRBD1. Trimming removed 4 bases from V and 7 bases from J; junction bases left unmatched: 10. CDR3 size: 15 residues. Looked up from germline, CDR1 is LNHDA and CDR2 is SQIVND (reference sequence). CDR3 in amino acids: CASSTHQGEGQPQHF. CDR3 DNA: TGTGCCAGTAGTACACATCAGGGGGAAGGACAGCCCCAGCATTTT.

With regard to this clone: No DNA is shown, since the ends of the CDR3 on it are uncertain; the CDR3 is the one TCRdb lists. CDR3 sequence: CASSFGNGETQYF. V usage is TRBV11-1 and J usage is TRBJ2-5. Germline V lookup: CDR1 SGHAT, CDR2 FQDESV (reference sequence). The CDR3 spans 13 residues, counting both ends.

There are a few counts of this clone. J is TRBJ2-7 and V is TRBV7-9; D possibly corresponds to TRBD2 (5 bases). Trimming removed 3 bases from V and 9 bases from J, with 9 bases in between. The CDR3 sequence is 11 residues long. Per germline, CDR1 SEHNR and CDR2 FQNEAQ (reference sequence). The DNA for the CDR3 is TGTGCCAGCAGCTTGGACTTCGTGCAGTACTTC. Protein sequence: CASSLDFVQYF. The entire variable domain, with the rest obtained from reference TRBV7-9 and TRBJ2-7, is as follows: DTGVSQNPRHKITKRGQNVTFRCDPISEHNRLYWYRQTLGQGPEFLTYFQNEAQLEKSRLLSDRFSAERPKGSFSTLEIQRTEQGDSAMYLCASSLDFVQYFGPGTRLTVT.

This CDR3 is CASSLTSGGPREQFF. Here the CDR3 DNA reads TGTGCCAGCAGCCTGACTAGCGGGGGCCCCAGGGAGCAGTTCTTC. The V call is TRBV7-2, the J call TRBJ2-1; 12 bases align to TRBD2. Germline-derived CDR1 and CDR2 are SGHTA and FQGNSA. This CDR3 comprises 15 residues. V trimming: 5 bases; J trimming: 10 bases; junction bases outside the gene matches: 9.

The chain joins TRBV5-1 to TRBJ1-1; weak D call: TRBD1 (5 bases). V dropped 5 bases and J dropped 4 bases, with 9 bases sitting between them. Germline CDR1 reads SGHRS; CDR2 reads YFSETQ. This CDR3 is 12 amino acids long. DNA of the CDR3: TGCGCCAGCAGGACCGGGGGCACTGAAGCTTTCTTT. Translated, it gives CASRTGGTEAFF.

The table lists this clone with a few counts. The V and J genes are TRBV7-8 and TRBJ2-5; D tentatively reads TRBD1 or TRBD2 (5 bases each). CDR3 length equals 14 residues. The germline CDR1 and CDR2 sequences are SGHVS and FQNEAQ. Deletions cut 4 bases from V and 5 bases from J, with 14 bases between. CDR3 DNA: TGTGCCAGCAGCTCCCTTCGGGGCGCCGAGACCCAGTACTTC. It translates to CASSSLRGAETQYF.

This clone has a handful of counts. The rearrangement uses TRBV3-1 (or the pseudogene TRBV3-2) and TRBJ2-1; D not resolved. The CDR3 loop spans 13 amino acids. Germline CDR1 LGHDT, CDR2 YNNKEL (reference sequence). The V and J ends lost 2 bases and 5 bases respectively, with 7 bases between them. DNA of the CDR3: TGTGCCAGCAGCCAAACGTGGGACAATGAGCAGTTCTTC. Residues: CASSQTWDNEQFF.

The chain links TRBV20-1 to TRBJ2-3; D not certain. V was clipped by 3 bases and J by 4 bases, with 5 bases between them. The CDR3 sequence is 11 residues long. CDR1 and CDR2 from the germline V gene are DFQATT and SNEGSKA (reference sequence). CDR3 residues: CSASGPDTQYF. The CDR3 DNA follows: TGCAGTGCTAGCGGACCAGATACGCAGTATTTT.